The rows below give T cell receptor beta chains drawn from one sample of a study of CDR3 diversity in severe acne. TCRdb analysed the PCR reads with MiXCR anew, one entry per CDR3 protein. The data show around 94,000 distinct CDR3 sequences, roughly 51% seen once. Sequenced material: blood. The receptor source for this set is a male donor with acne. The CDR3 runs from the conserved cysteine through the conserved F or W. A D gene is named only where the DNA matches it firmly. Clone size is given for some rows only: seen once, a few or many times, or a class if the clone is expanded.

CDR3 DNA: TGCAGCCCGGTGACAGGGGCTAAAAACATTCAGTACTTC
CDR3 protein: CSPVTGAKNIQYF
J gene: TRBJ2-4
V gene: TRBV20-1
D gene: TRBD1
clone size: many

CDR3 DNA: TGTGCCACCAGCAGAGATCGTCAGGGGGCCGGGGGCACTGAAGCTTTCTTT
CDR3 protein: CATSRDRQGAGGTEAFF
J gene: TRBJ1-1
V gene: TRBV15
D gene: TRBD1
clone size: -

CDR3 DNA: TGTGCCAGCGCAAAGACTAGCGGCCCCCCTTTGGATACGCAGTATTTT
CDR3 protein: CASAKTSGPPLDTQYF
J gene: TRBJ2-3
V gene: TRBV11-2
D gene: TRBD2
clone size: -

CDR3 DNA: TGTGCCAGTAGTATTGCTCCGCGAGCGTCGAACACCGGGGAGCTGTTTTTT
CDR3 protein: CASSIAPRASNTGELFF
J gene: TRBJ2-2
V gene: TRBV19
D gene: -
clone size: many

CDR3 DNA: TGTGCCAGCAGTGATAGGACAGAGGGAAATGGCTACACCTTC
CDR3 protein: CASSDRTEGNGYTF
J gene: TRBJ1-2
V gene: TRBV25-1
D gene: -
clone size: -

CDR3 DNA: TGCGCCAGCGCTCCCGCCCTAGCGTGGGGGGTCCATGAGCAGTTCTTC
CDR3 protein: CASAPALAWGVHEQFF
J gene: TRBJ2-1
V gene: TRBV5-1
D gene: -
clone size: -

CDR3 DNA: TGCAGTGCTAGAGGCTACGGTACAGGGTTTGAGCAGTTCTTC
CDR3 protein: CSARGYGTGFEQFF
J gene: TRBJ2-1
V gene: TRBV20-1
D gene: -
clone size: many

CDR3 DNA: TGCAGTGCTAGAGGGGCAGGGGGGGACACTGAAGCTTTCTTT
CDR3 protein: CSARGAGGDTEAFF
J gene: TRBJ1-1
V gene: TRBV20-1
D gene: TRBD1
clone size: many

CDR3 DNA: TGTGCCAGCAGCTTACCGGACCGGGAGAGCTCCTACAATGAGCAGTTCTTC
CDR3 protein: CASSLPDRESSYNEQFF
J gene: TRBJ2-1
V gene: TRBV7-9
D gene: -
clone size: -

CDR3 DNA: TGTGCCAGCTCACCTCCTCATCGGGAGACAGAGACCCAGTACTTC
CDR3 protein: CASSPPHRETETQYF
J gene: TRBJ2-5
V gene: TRBV18
D gene: -
clone size: once

CDR3 DNA: TGCAGTGCTAGAGGACTAGCGGGATTTGAGCAGTTCTTC
CDR3 protein: CSARGLAGFEQFF
J gene: TRBJ2-1
V gene: TRBV20-1
D gene: TRBD2
clone size: -

CDR3 DNA: TGCAGCGCCGGGACAGTGAACACCGGGGAGCTGTTTTTT
CDR3 protein: CSAGTVNTGELFF
J gene: TRBJ2-2
V gene: TRBV29-1
D gene: TRBD1
clone size: many

CDR3 DNA: TGTGCCAGCAGCTTGGAGACGGGGGGGGAGCAGTACTTC
CDR3 protein: CASSLETGGEQYF
J gene: TRBJ2-7
V gene: TRBV5-5
D gene: TRBD2
clone size: -

CDR3 DNA: TGTGCCAGCAGCTTGGTGGTCGGGGGGCAGCCCCAGCATTTT
CDR3 protein: CASSLVVGGQPQHF
J gene: TRBJ1-5
V gene: TRBV5-5
D gene: -
clone size: -

CDR3 DNA: TGTGCCAGCAGCCTTCCCTATCGGGACAAGAATAATTCACCCCTCCACTTT
CDR3 protein: CASSLPYRDKNNSPLHF
J gene: TRBJ1-6
V gene: TRBV6-2/TRBV6-3
D gene: -
clone size: -

CDR3 DNA: TGTGCCAGCAGCTCTGGGTCGGGACAGGGGGTCACCGGGGAGCTGTTTTTT
CDR3 protein: CASSSGSGQGVTGELFF
J gene: TRBJ2-2
V gene: TRBV7-9
D gene: TRBD1
clone size: many

CDR3 DNA: TGTGCCGGTAGTATCCGGGAGACCCAGTACTTC
CDR3 protein: CAGSIRETQYF
J gene: TRBJ2-5
V gene: TRBV19
D gene: -
clone size: -

CDR3 DNA: TGCAGTGACTCGCAGGGCGCGTCTTACGAGCAGTACTTC
CDR3 protein: CSDSQGASYEQYF
J gene: TRBJ2-7
V gene: TRBV20-1
D gene: -
clone size: -

CDR3 DNA: TGTGCCAGCAGCGTACACGCCGAATATCAGAACACTGAAGCTTTCTTT
CDR3 protein: CASSVHAEYQNTEAFF
J gene: TRBJ1-1
V gene: TRBV9
D gene: -
clone size: many

CDR3 DNA: TGCGCCAGCAGCCAAGATAGGGAATTTCAAGAGACCCAGTACTCCTACGAGCAGTACTTC
CDR3 protein: CASSQDREFQETQYSYEQYF
J gene: TRBJ2-7
V gene: TRBV4-3
D gene: -
clone size: -

CDR3 DNA: TGTGCCAGCAGTGAATTGGCAGCCGGGGCCAACGTCCTGACTTTC
CDR3 protein: CASSELAAGANVLTF
J gene: TRBJ2-6
V gene: TRBV25-1
D gene: -
clone size: many

CDR3 DNA: TGCGCCAGCAGTGAGTGGCAGAACTATGGCTACACCTTC
CDR3 protein: CASSEWQNYGYTF
J gene: TRBJ1-2
V gene: TRBV10-2
D gene: -
clone size: few

CDR3 DNA: TGTGCCAGCAGCTTAGTGTGGAACAGTCAAGAGACCCAGTACTTC
CDR3 protein: CASSLVWNSQETQYF
J gene: TRBJ2-5
V gene: TRBV7-3
D gene: -
clone size: -

CDR3 DNA: TGTGCCAGCAGCCCCGAGCTTGGCGAGCAGTACTTC
CDR3 protein: CASSPELGEQYF
J gene: TRBJ2-7
V gene: TRBV7-6
D gene: -
clone size: many

CDR3 DNA: TGCAGTGCTAGAGATGTAACTAGCGGGGGGACCTACGAGCAGTACTTC
CDR3 protein: CSARDVTSGGTYEQYF
J gene: TRBJ2-7
V gene: TRBV20-1
D gene: TRBD2
clone size: -

CDR3 DNA: TGTGCCAGCAGTTTCTCCCGGGGACAATACGAGCAGTACTTC
CDR3 protein: CASSFSRGQYEQYF
J gene: TRBJ2-7
V gene: TRBV12-5
D gene: -
clone size: -

CDR3 DNA: TGTGCCAGCTCACCAGGACTAGCGGATCTGTACCAAGAGACCCAGTACTTC
CDR3 protein: CASSPGLADLYQETQYF
J gene: TRBJ2-5
V gene: TRBV7-8
D gene: TRBD2
clone size: -

CDR3 DNA: TGTGCCAGCAGCTTCGCTAGCGGGCTAAACTACGAGCAGTACTTC
CDR3 protein: CASSFASGLNYEQYF
J gene: TRBJ2-7
V gene: TRBV7-3
D gene: TRBD2
clone size: once

CDR3 DNA: TGTGCCAGCAGTCCCTACGCAGGTACCGGGGAGCTGTCTTTT
CDR3 protein: CASSPYAGTGELSF
J gene: TRBJ2-2
V gene: TRBV12-3/TRBV12-4
D gene: -
clone size: few

CDR3 DNA: TGCAGCGTAGGTACAGGGGGAACTGAAGCTTTCTTT
CDR3 protein: CSVGTGGTEAFF
J gene: TRBJ1-1
V gene: TRBV29-1
D gene: TRBD1
clone size: -

CDR3 DNA: TGTGCCAGCAGGGCCGGGACAGGGCTAACCGGGGAGCTGTTTTTT
CDR3 protein: CASRAGTGLTGELFF
J gene: TRBJ2-2
V gene: TRBV2
D gene: TRBD1
clone size: few

CDR3 DNA: TGCAGTGCTAGAGATTATAGGGACAGACTCTCTGGGGCCAACGTCCTGACTTTC
CDR3 protein: CSARDYRDRLSGANVLTF
J gene: TRBJ2-6
V gene: TRBV20-1
D gene: TRBD1
clone size: many

CDR3 DNA: TGTGCCTGGAGTGACCCCCTGTTT
CDR3 protein: CAWSDPLF
J gene: TRBJ1-6
V gene: TRBV30
D gene: -
clone size: -

CDR3 DNA: TGTGCCAGCAGCTTTTCACAGGGCGTGGGCACTGAAGCTTTCTTT
CDR3 protein: CASSFSQGVGTEAFF
J gene: TRBJ1-1
V gene: TRBV7-2
D gene: -
clone size: -

CDR3 DNA: TGTGCCAGCAGTAGTGGGGCTTCACAAGAGACCCAGTACTTC
CDR3 protein: CASSSGASQETQYF
J gene: TRBJ2-5
V gene: TRBV6-5
D gene: -
clone size: -

CDR3 DNA: TGTGCCAGCAGTACCCCCGGACAGGTGAACGAGCAGTACTTC
CDR3 protein: CASSTPGQVNEQYF
J gene: TRBJ2-7
V gene: TRBV10-3
D gene: TRBD1
clone size: once

CDR3 DNA: TGTGCCAGCAGCGCTACTAGCGGGGAACACTACGAGCAGTACTTC
CDR3 protein: CASSATSGEHYEQYF
J gene: TRBJ2-7
V gene: TRBV2
D gene: TRBD2
clone size: -

CDR3 DNA: TGCAGCGTTCTCGCAGGGATCTACGAGCAGTACTTC
CDR3 protein: CSVLAGIYEQYF
J gene: TRBJ2-7
V gene: TRBV29-1
D gene: -
clone size: -

CDR3 DNA: TGTGCCAGCAGATACTTCCCACGGCGGAGGAACGAGACCCAGTACTTC
CDR3 protein: CASRYFPRRRNETQYF
J gene: TRBJ2-5
V gene: TRBV5-8
D gene: -
clone size: many

CDR3 DNA: TGTGCCAGCAGCGTGGGGACGGTTCAAGAGACCCAGTACTTC
CDR3 protein: CASSVGTVQETQYF
J gene: TRBJ2-5
V gene: TRBV9
D gene: -
clone size: -

CDR3 DNA: TGTGCCATCACCCTGGACGGAGGCTTGAACACTGAAGCTTTCTTT
CDR3 protein: CAITLDGGLNTEAFF
J gene: TRBJ1-1
V gene: TRBV10-3
D gene: -
clone size: -

CDR3 DNA: TGTGCCATCAGTGAGGGGGGGGAGTTGCGGGAGACCCAGTTCTTC
CDR3 protein: CAISEGGELRETQFF
J gene: TRBJ2-1
V gene: TRBV10-3
D gene: TRBD2
clone size: -

CDR3 DNA: TGTGCCAGCAGTGAGGGGGGTTGGTCCTACGAGCAGTACTTC
CDR3 protein: CASSEGGWSYEQYF
J gene: TRBJ2-7
V gene: TRBV2
D gene: -
clone size: medium-sized

CDR3 DNA: TGTGCCAGCAGCCCCCAAGGGACAGGGGTTACTGAAGCTTTCTTT
CDR3 protein: CASSPQGTGVTEAFF
J gene: TRBJ1-1
V gene: TRBV11-2
D gene: TRBD1
clone size: -

CDR3 DNA: TGTGCCATCAGTGACGGCAGTCTGGACACTGAAGCTTTCTTT
CDR3 protein: CAISDGSLDTEAFF
J gene: TRBJ1-1
V gene: TRBV10-3
D gene: -
clone size: -

CDR3 DNA: TGTGCCAGCAACAACCCTGGGGTGAGCTCCTACGAGCAGTACTTC
CDR3 protein: CASNNPGVSSYEQYF
J gene: TRBJ2-7
V gene: TRBV11-2
D gene: -
clone size: many

CDR3 DNA: TGCAGTGCTAGACCTACTACTAGCGGGAAGGGGTCCAATGAGCAGTTCTTC
CDR3 protein: CSARPTTSGKGSNEQFF
J gene: TRBJ2-1
V gene: TRBV20-1
D gene: TRBD2
clone size: -

CDR3 DNA: TGTACCACCAGGGAGACAGGCGACACAGATACGCAGTATTTT
CDR3 protein: CTTRETGDTDTQYF
J gene: TRBJ2-3
V gene: TRBV24-1
D gene: -
clone size: -

CDR3 DNA: TGTGCCACCAGTGATTTAGGTACGGGACAGGGGAGCGGCGAGCAGTACTTC
CDR3 protein: CATSDLGTGQGSGEQYF
J gene: TRBJ2-7
V gene: TRBV24-1
D gene: TRBD1
clone size: -

CDR3 DNA: TGCAGCTACCAACCCCCCGGACAGGGGGCTCTTGGCTACACCTTC
CDR3 protein: CSYQPPGQGALGYTF
J gene: TRBJ1-2
V gene: TRBV20-1
D gene: TRBD1
clone size: many

CDR3 DNA: TGCAGCGTTGTGAGAATGAGAGCTTTCTTT
CDR3 protein: CSVVRMRAFF
J gene: TRBJ1-1
V gene: TRBV29-1
D gene: -
clone size: -

CDR3 DNA: TGTGCCAGCAGTTTGTCTGAGAGCACAGATACGCAGTATTTT
CDR3 protein: CASSLSESTDTQYF
J gene: TRBJ2-3
V gene: TRBV27
D gene: -
clone size: once

CDR3 DNA: TGTGCCAGCAGCTCCGGAAGCGGGACCGCAAGTTCCTACAATGAGCAGTTCTTC
CDR3 protein: CASSSGSGTASSYNEQFF
J gene: TRBJ2-1
V gene: TRBV9
D gene: TRBD2
clone size: many

CDR3 DNA: TGTGCCAGTACCGCAACAGGGATCGCAGATACGCAGTATTTT
CDR3 protein: CASTATGIADTQYF
J gene: TRBJ2-3
V gene: TRBV19
D gene: -
clone size: -

CDR3 DNA: TGTGCCACCAGCAGAGGGGGGCTGTCAGTTGGGACCCAGTACTTC
CDR3 protein: CATSRGGLSVGTQYF
J gene: TRBJ2-5
V gene: TRBV15
D gene: -
clone size: -

CDR3 DNA: TGTGCCAGCAGTCGAGGGGCGGGTGACACTGAAGCTTTCTTT
CDR3 protein: CASSRGAGDTEAFF
J gene: TRBJ1-1
V gene: TRBV2
D gene: -
clone size: -

CDR3 DNA: TGTGCCAGCAGCCGTCCGCAGGGGGCGAGGGGCTACACCTTC
CDR3 protein: CASSRPQGARGYTF
J gene: TRBJ1-2
V gene: TRBV5-4
D gene: TRBD1
clone size: -

CDR3 DNA: TGTGCCAGCAGTGAACTTACTTACAGGGTGGGCAACGAGCAGTACTTC
CDR3 protein: CASSELTYRVGNEQYF
J gene: TRBJ2-7
V gene: TRBV6-1
D gene: -
clone size: many

CDR3 DNA: TGTGCCAGCAGCTTAGAGGCCGGTAGGTCCTACGAGCAGTACTTC
CDR3 protein: CASSLEAGRSYEQYF
J gene: TRBJ2-7
V gene: TRBV7-8
D gene: -
clone size: few